A selection of T cell receptor beta chains follows, all from one sample in a study of neurological immune-mediated disorders. Using its own MiXCR run on the 5' RACE reads, TCRdb lists one record per CDR3 protein. The table shows 55,000 to 70,000 distinct CDR3 sequences, with more than 4.5% occurring only once. The sequencing input was PBMCs. Receptor source: a human donor with multiple sclerosis. The donor label of this sample is uncertain. Both conserved end residues are part of each CDR3. The D gene is left open where the match is weak. For some rows the clone size is stated as once, few or many, or as a class when expanded; others skip it.

-,TRBD1,15,TRBJ2-1,TRBV6-5,CASSKRDSRYNEQFF,TGTGCCAGCAGTAAACGGGACAGCCGGTACAATGAGCAGTTCTTC
many,TRBD2,14,TRBJ2-7,TRBV20-1,CSARRTSGPYEQYF,TGCAGTGCTAGACGGACTAGCGGGCCCTACGAGCAGTACTTC
many,-,12,TRBJ1-2,TRBV29-1,CSVIESIAGYTF,TGCAGCGTTATAGAATCGATTGCTGGCTACACCTTC
many,TRBD1,14,TRBJ1-2,TRBV4-2,CASSQDPGGKGYTF,TGTGCCAGCAGCCAAGATCCAGGGGGCAAGGGCTACACCTTC
once,-,15,TRBJ1-2,TRBV18,CASSPYQGGACGYTF,TGTGCCAGCTCACCATATCAGGGAGGGGCCTGTGGCTACACCTTC
many,TRBD1,14,TRBJ1-2,TRBV20-1,CSADRTGPLYGYTF,TGCAGTGCGGATAGGACAGGCCCCCTCTATGGCTACACCTTC
many,-,15,TRBJ2-2,TRBV7-9,CASGGRRSGTGELFF,TGTGCCAGCGGGGGCCGTCGGAGTGGGACCGGGGAGCTGTTTTTT
many,-,16,TRBJ2-1,TRBV5-1,CASSRQGLIMIDEQFF,TGCGCCAGCAGCAGGCAGGGTTTAATTATGATCGATGAGCAGTTCTTC
many,TRBD2,16,TRBJ2-1,TRBV7-6,CASSLGVGGGYNEQFF,TGTGCCAGCAGCTTGGGGGTCGGGGGGGGTTACAATGAGCAGTTCTTC
many,-,15,TRBJ1-2,TRBV4-2,CASSQVVQEAYGYTF,TGTGCCAGCAGCCAAGTGGTACAGGAAGCCTATGGCTACACCTTC
many,-,14,TRBJ2-7,TRBV20-1,CSARDRAVSYEQYF,TGCAGTGCTAGAGATCGGGCAGTCTCCTACGAGCAGTACTTC
many,TRBD1,15,TRBJ1-1,TRBV9,CASSGYDRDNTEAFF,TGTGCCAGCAGCGGTTACGACAGGGATAACACTGAAGCTTTCTTT
many,-,15,TRBJ2-3,TRBV9,CASSFRGLGTDTQYF,TGTGCCAGCAGCTTTAGGGGTTTGGGGACAGATACGCAGTATTTT
many,-,14,TRBJ1-2,TRBV7-2,CASSLVRATYGYTF,TGTGCCAGCAGCTTAGTGAGGGCTACCTATGGCTACACCTTC
many,TRBD1,15,TRBJ1-4,TRBV7-6,CASSSAGGFEEKLFF,TGTGCCAGCAGCTCAGCAGGGGGGTTTGAGGAAAAACTGTTTTTT
-,TRBD2,17,TRBJ2-1,TRBV3-1,CASSHRPTSARYNEQFF,TGTGCCAGCAGCCACCGACCGACTAGCGCCCGATACAATGAGCAGTTCTTC
many,-,12,TRBJ2-4,TRBV5-6,CASSHGRHIQYF,TGTGCCAGCAGCCATGGTAGGCACATTCAGTACTTC
many,-,14,TRBJ2-7,TRBV7-2,CASSLSIRPYEQYF,TGTGCCAGCAGCTTGTCCATAAGACCCTACGAGCAGTACTTC
many,TRBD2,18,TRBJ2-3,TRBV10-2,CASSGLSGDDRGSDTQYF,TGCGCCAGCAGTGGCCTGAGCGGGGACGACCGGGGGTCAGATACGCAGTATTTT
few,-,14,TRBJ1-4,TRBV3-1,CASSPARLNEKLFF,TGTGCCAGCAGCCCGGCTCGGCTTAATGAAAAACTGTTTTTT